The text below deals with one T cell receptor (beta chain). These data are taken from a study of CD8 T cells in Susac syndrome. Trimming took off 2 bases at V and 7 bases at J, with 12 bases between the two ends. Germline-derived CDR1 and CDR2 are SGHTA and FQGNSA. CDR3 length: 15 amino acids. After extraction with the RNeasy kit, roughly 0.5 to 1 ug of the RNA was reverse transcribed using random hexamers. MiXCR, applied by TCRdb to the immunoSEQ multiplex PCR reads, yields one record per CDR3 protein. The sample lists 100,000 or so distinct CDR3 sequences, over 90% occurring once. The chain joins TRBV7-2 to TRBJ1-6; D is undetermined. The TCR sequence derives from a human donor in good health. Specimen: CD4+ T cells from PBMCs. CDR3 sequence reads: CASSLSAEVNSPLHF. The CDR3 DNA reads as TGTGCCAGCAGCTTATCGGCGGAGGTCAATTCACCCCTCCACTTT.